A selection of T cell receptor beta chains follows, all from one sample in a study of blood T cells in healthy people across ages. TCRdb re-derived calls from the 5' RACE reads in MiXCR, one entry per CDR3 protein. The sample includes around 1.7 million distinct CDR3 sequences, 28% of them seen just once. The sample comprised blood. The receptor source for this set is a woman aged 25 to 39 in good health. Both conserved end residues are part of each CDR3. D genes are given only for firm matches. The size of a clone is reported for some rows only, either as once, few or many, or as a class for expanded clones.

D gene | J gene | V gene | CDR3 length | clone size | CDR3 DNA | CDR3 protein
TRBD2 | TRBJ2-3 | TRBV29-1 | 14 | . | TGCAGCGTTGCGACTAGCGGGACGAACGATACGCAGTATTTT | CSVATSGTNDTQYF
. | TRBJ2-1 | TRBV7-9 | 14 | . | TGTGCCAGCAGCTTATTGTCAGGGTTAGATGAGCAGTTCTTC | CASSLLSGLDEQFF
. | TRBJ2-1 | TRBV9 | 14 | . | TGTGCCAGCAGCGAAAGGACCAGCAGGGGTGAGCAGTTCTTC | CASSERTSRGEQFF
. | TRBJ1-6 | TRBV5-1 | 14 | . | TGCGCCAGCAGCTGGACCGTCAATAATTCACCCCTCCACTTT | CASSWTVNNSPLHF
. | TRBJ2-7 | TRBV12-3/TRBV12-4 | 15 | few | TGTGCCAGCAGTGGTCCGGGGGGCAGGGGGCGCGAGCAGTACTTC | CASSGPGGRGREQYF
. | TRBJ2-7 | TRBV10-3 | 14 | many | TGTGCCATCAGTGAGATTGGGCTCGACCACGAGCAGTACTTC | CAISEIGLDHEQYF
. | TRBJ2-1 | TRBV12-3/TRBV12-4 | 14 | many | TGTGCCAGCTCACCGAGGAGGGTAAATAATGAGCAGTTCTTC | CASSPRRVNNEQFF
. | TRBJ2-3 | TRBV4-2 | 13 | many | TGTGCCAGCAGCCAAGCCCCGGGCGATACGCAGTATTTT | CASSQAPGDTQYF
. | TRBJ2-1 | TRBV6-2/TRBV6-3 | 14 | . | TGTGCCAGTTGGGGGACGAGTTCCTACAATGAGCAGTTCTTC | CASWGTSSYNEQFF
TRBD2 | TRBJ2-5 | TRBV7-2 | 14 | many | TGTGCCAGCAGAGTGATAGCGGGAGGGGAGACCCAGTACTTC | CASRVIAGGETQYF
. | TRBJ2-6 | TRBV20-1 | 15 | . | TGCAGTGCTAGATCACCGACAGTCGGGGCCAACGTCCTGACTTTC | CSARSPTVGANVLTF
TRBD1 | TRBJ2-3 | TRBV20-1 | 16 | few | TGCAGTGCTAGAAACCCGACAGGGGCTGTCACAGATACGCAGTATTTT | CSARNPTGAVTDTQYF
TRBD1 | TRBJ2-7 | TRBV12-3/TRBV12-4 | 15 | . | TGTGCCAGCAGCCTCGACAGGGGTCACGACAATGAGCAGTACTTC | CASSLDRGHDNEQYF
TRBD1 | TRBJ2-7 | TRBV10-3 | 15 | . | TGTGCCATCAGTGAGCCGACGACAGGGGCCTACGAGCAGTACTTC | CAISEPTTGAYEQYF
. | TRBJ1-6 | TRBV18 | 16 | . | TGTGCCAGCTCCCCGGACGAGAGCTCCTATAATTCACCCCTCCACTTT | CASSPDESSYNSPLHF
TRBD2 | TRBJ2-3 | TRBV7-9 | 18 | . | TGTGCCAGCAGCCGACCCCGGACTAGCGGGAGAATGGGAGATACGCAGTATTTT | CASSRPRTSGRMGDTQYF
. | TRBJ2-5 | TRBV29-1 | 13 | many | TGCAGCGTGGTCCCCCGAGACCAAGAGACCCAGTACTTC | CSVVPRDQETQYF
TRBD2 | TRBJ2-3 | TRBV15 | 15 | few | TGTGCCACCAGCAGGACCGCGGGGGTCGCAGATACGCAGTATTTT | CATSRTAGVADTQYF
TRBD2 | TRBJ2-1 | TRBV19 | 13 | . | TGTGCCAGCAATAGCGGGACGGGCAATGAGCAGTTCTTC | CASNSGTGNEQFF
. | TRBJ2-3 | TRBV7-2 | 11 | . | TGTGTCAGCAGCTCCATAGATACGCAGTATTTT | CVSSSIDTQYF
TRBD2 | TRBJ2-3 | TRBV7-2 | 16 | . | TGTGCCAGCAGCTCCCTAGCGGGGTCTGACACAGATACGCAGTATTTT | CASSSLAGSDTDTQYF
TRBD2 | TRBJ2-2 | TRBV7-9 | 19 | . | TGTGCCAGCAGCCCGAAGGGGCGACTAGCGGGGACGAACACCGGGGAGCTGTTTTTT | CASSPKGRLAGTNTGELFF
. | TRBJ1-1 | TRBV4-2 | 16 | . | TGTGCCAGCAGCCAACGGGCCTGGCAGGAGAACACTGAAGCTTTCTTT | CASSQRAWQENTEAFF
. | TRBJ2-5 | TRBV29-1 | 13 | . | TGCAGCGTTGTGGGCTTGTACCAAGAGACCCAGTACTTC | CSVVGLYQETQYF
. | TRBJ2-1 | TRBV9 | 17 | . | TGTGCCAGCAGCGTAGTTTATCAAGGGGGGCTCGGGGATGAGCAGTTCTTC | CASSVVYQGGLGDEQFF
. | TRBJ1-1 | TRBV5-6 | 14 | . | TGTGCCAGCAGCTTCGGGTTCATGAACACTGAAGCTTTCTTT | CASSFGFMNTEAFF
. | TRBJ2-1 | TRBV20-1 | 14 | many | TGCAGTGCTAGCCCAAGCCTAAGCGGAGATGAGCAGTTCTTC | CSASPSLSGDEQFF
. | TRBJ2-7 | TRBV11-3 | 14 | few | TGTGCCAGCAGCCGCTCCGGGACAACCACCGAGCAGTACTTC | CASSRSGTTTEQYF
. | TRBJ2-5 | TRBV6-6 | 13 | . | TGTGCCATCCGAGTCAGCTTCCAAGAGACCCAGTACTTC | CAIRVSFQETQYF
. | TRBJ2-7 | TRBV5-1 | 14 | few | TGCGCCAGCAGCTTAAGGGCACCATCCTACGAGCAGTACTTC | CASSLRAPSYEQYF
. | TRBJ2-7 | TRBV11-2 | 15 | . | TGTGCCAGCAGCGGCGGGGACACGACCTACTACGAGCAGTACTTC | CASSGGDTTYYEQYF